This T cell receptor (beta chain) was sequenced for a study of blood T cell repertoires in COVID-19. Study as a whole: The United States, Italy and Spain provided the acute and convalescent COVID-19 samples. PBMCs, B-cell-depleted T cells, or T cells were the source of the cDNA or gDNA that made up the material.

Clones were sequenced by immunoSEQ multiplex PCR, and TCRdb holds only the in-frame ones, with some missing. The table records 150,000 to 200,000 clones, 82% of them present only once. This clone was counted once. The CDR3 sequence is 13 residues long. Trimming removed 2 bases from V and 5 bases from J; junction bases left unmatched: 2. The V gene's germline CDR1 is MNHEY and CDR2 SVGAGI. V gene TRBV6-5 combines with J gene TRBJ2-5, with 7 bases fitting TRBD2. The receptor was isolated from a woman older than 75 with active or convalescent COVID-19. The specimen was peripheral blood. CDR3 sequence reads: CASSYDGGETQYF. CDR3 coding DNA: TGTGCCAGCAGTTACGACGGGGGGGAGACCCAGTACTTC.